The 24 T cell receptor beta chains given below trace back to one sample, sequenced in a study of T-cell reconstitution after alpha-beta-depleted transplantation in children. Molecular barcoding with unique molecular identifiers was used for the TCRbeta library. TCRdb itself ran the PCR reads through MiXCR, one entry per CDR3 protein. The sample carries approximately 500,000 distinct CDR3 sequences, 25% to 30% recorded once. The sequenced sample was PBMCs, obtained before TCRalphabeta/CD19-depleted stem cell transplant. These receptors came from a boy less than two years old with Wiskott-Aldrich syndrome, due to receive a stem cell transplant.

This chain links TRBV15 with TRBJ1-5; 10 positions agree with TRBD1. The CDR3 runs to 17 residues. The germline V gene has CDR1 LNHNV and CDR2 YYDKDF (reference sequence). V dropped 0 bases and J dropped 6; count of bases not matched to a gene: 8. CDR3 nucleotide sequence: TGTGCCACCAGCAGAGAATGGGACAGGGGCTTGGGTCAGCCCCAGCATTTT. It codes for CATSREWDRGLGQPQHF.

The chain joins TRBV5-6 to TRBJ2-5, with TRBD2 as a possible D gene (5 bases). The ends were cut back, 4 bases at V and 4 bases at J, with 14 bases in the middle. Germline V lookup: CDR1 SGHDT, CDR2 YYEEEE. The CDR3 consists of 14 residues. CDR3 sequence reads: CASSEKGVGETQYF. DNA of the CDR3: TGTGCCAGCAGCGAGAAGGGAGTGGGAGAGACCCAGTACTTC.

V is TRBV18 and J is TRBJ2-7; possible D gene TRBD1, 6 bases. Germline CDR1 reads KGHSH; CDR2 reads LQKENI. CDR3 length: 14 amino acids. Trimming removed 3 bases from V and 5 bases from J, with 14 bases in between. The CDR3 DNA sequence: TGTGCCAGCTCACCTCGGAGGACAGTGAACGAGCAGTACTTC. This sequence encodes CASSPRRTVNEQYF. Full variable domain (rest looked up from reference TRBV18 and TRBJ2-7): NAGVMQNPRHLVRRRGQEARLRCSPMKGHSHVYWYRQLPEEGLKFMVYLQKENIIDESGMPKERFSAEFPKEGPSILRIQQVVRGDSAAYFCASSPRRTVNEQYFGPGTRLTVT.

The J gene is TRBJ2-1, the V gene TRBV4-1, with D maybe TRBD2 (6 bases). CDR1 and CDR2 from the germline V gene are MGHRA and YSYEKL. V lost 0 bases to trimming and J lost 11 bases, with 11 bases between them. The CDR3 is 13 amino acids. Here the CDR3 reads CASSQESSGQQFF. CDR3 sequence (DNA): TGCGCCAGCAGCCAAGAATCCAGCGGGCAGCAGTTCTTC.

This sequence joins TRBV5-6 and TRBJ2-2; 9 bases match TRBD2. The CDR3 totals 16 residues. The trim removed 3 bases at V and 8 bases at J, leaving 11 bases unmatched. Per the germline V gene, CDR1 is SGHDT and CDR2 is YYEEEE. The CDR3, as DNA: TGTGCCAGCAGCTCGTCTGTAGCGGGAGTTGCAGGGGAGCTGTTTTTT. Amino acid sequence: CASSSSVAGVAGELFF.

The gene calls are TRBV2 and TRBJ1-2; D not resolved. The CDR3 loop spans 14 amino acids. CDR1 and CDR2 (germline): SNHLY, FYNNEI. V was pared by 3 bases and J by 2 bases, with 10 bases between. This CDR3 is CASSDEALNYGYTF. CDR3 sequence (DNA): TGTGCCAGCAGTGATGAGGCGCTAAACTATGGCTACACCTTC.

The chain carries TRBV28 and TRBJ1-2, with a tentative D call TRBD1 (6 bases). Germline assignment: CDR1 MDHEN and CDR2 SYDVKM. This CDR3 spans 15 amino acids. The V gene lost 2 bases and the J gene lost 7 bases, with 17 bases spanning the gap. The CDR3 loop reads CASSLRNRDWRGYTF. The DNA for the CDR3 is TGTGCCAGCAGTTTAAGGAACAGGGATTGGCGTGGCTACACCTTC.

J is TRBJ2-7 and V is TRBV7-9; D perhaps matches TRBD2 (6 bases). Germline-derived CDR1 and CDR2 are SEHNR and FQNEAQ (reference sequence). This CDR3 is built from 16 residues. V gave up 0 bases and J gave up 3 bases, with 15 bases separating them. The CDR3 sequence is CASSLAVGTAIYEQYF. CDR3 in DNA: TGTGCCAGCAGCTTAGCGGTGGGGACTGCGATCTACGAGCAGTACTTC.

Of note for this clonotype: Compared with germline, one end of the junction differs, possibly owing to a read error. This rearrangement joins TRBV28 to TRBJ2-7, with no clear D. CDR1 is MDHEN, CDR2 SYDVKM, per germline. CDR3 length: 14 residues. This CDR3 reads CASILYAGLYEQYF. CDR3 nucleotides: TGTGCCAGCATTTTATACGCAGGCCTCTACGAGCAGTACTTC.

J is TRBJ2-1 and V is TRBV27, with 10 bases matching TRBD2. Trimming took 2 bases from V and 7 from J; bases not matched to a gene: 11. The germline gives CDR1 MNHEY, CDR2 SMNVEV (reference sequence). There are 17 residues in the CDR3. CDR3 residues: CASSLSNLAGVSNEQFF. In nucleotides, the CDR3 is TGTGCCAGCAGTTTAAGTAATCTAGCGGGAGTAAGTAATGAGCAGTTCTTC.

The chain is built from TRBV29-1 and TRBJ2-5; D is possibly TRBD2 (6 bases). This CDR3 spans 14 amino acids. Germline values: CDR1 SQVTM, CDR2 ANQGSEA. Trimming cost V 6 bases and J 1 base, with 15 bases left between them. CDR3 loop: CSVGLLAAQETQYF. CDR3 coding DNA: TGCAGCGTGGGGTTATTAGCGGCCCAAGAGACCCAGTACTTC. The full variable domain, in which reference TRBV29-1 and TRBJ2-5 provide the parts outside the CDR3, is SAVISQKPSRDICQRGTSLTIQCQVDSQVTMMFWYRQQPGQSLTLIATANQGSEATYESGFVIDKFPISRPNLTFSTLTVSNMSPEDSSIYLCSVGLLAAQETQYFGPGTRLLVL.

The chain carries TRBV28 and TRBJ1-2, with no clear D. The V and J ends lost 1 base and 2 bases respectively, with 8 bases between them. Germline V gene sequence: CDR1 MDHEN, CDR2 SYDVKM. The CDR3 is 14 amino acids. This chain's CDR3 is CASSLSSPNYGYTF. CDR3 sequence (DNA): TGTGCCAGCAGTTTATCCTCACCGAACTATGGCTACACCTTC.

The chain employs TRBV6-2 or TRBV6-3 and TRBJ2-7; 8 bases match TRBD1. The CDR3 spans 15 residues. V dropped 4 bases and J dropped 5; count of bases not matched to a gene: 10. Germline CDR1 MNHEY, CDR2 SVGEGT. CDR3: CASSSAGQGEDEQYF. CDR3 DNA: TGTGCCAGCAGTTCGGCTGGACAGGGTGAGGACGAGCAGTACTTC.

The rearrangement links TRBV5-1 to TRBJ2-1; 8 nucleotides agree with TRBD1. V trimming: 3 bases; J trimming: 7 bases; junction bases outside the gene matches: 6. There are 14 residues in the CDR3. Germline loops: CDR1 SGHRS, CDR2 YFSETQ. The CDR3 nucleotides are TGCGCCAGCAGCTACGGACAGGGTCGGAATGAGCAGTTCTTC. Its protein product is CASSYGQGRNEQFF.

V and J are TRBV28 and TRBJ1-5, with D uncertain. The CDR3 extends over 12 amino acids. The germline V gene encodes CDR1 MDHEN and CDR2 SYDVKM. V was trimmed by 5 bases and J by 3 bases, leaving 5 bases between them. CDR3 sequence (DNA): TGTGCCAGCAGTGCCCTCAATCAGCCCCAGCATTTT. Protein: CASSALNQPQHF.

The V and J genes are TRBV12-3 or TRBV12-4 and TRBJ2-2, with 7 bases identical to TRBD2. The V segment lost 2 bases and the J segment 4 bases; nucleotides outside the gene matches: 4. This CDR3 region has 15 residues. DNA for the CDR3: TGTGCCAGCAGTTTAAGCGGGGTACCCACCGGGGAGCTGTTTTTT. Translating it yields CASSLSGVPTGELFF.

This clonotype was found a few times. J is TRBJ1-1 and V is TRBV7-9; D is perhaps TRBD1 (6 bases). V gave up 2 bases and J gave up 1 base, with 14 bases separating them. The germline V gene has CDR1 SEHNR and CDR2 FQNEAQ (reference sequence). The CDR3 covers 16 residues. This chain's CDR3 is CASSLRDIGGNTEAFF. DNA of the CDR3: TGTGCCAGCAGCTTACGGGACATCGGGGGGAACACTGAAGCTTTCTTT.

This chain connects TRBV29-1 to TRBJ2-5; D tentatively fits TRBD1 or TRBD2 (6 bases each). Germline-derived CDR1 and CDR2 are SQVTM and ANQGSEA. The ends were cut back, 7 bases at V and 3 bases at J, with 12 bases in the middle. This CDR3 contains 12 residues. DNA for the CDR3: TGCAGCGCTTCCGGGGGCGAAGAGACCCAGTACTTC. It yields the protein CSASGGEETQYF.

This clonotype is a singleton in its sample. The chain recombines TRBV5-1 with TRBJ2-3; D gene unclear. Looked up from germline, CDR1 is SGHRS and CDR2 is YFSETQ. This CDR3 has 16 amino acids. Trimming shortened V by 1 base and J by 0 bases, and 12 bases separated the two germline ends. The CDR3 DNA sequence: TGCGCCAGCAGCTTGTTCGGAACAATGAGCACAGATACGCAGTATTTT. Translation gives CASSLFGTMSTDTQYF.

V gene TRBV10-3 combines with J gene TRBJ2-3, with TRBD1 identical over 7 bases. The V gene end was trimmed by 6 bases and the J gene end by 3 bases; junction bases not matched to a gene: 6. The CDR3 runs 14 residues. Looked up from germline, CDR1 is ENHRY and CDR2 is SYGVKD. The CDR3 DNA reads TGTGCCATCAGATCTGGGACAGCAACAGATACGCAGTATTTT. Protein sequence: CAIRSGTATDTQYF.

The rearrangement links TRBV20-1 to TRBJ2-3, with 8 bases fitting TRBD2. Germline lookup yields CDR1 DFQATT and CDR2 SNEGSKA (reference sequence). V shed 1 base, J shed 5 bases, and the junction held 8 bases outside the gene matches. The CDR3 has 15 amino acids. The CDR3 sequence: CSARVGTSWVDTQYF. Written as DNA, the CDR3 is TGCAGTGCTAGAGTCGGGACTAGTTGGGTAGATACGCAGTATTTT.

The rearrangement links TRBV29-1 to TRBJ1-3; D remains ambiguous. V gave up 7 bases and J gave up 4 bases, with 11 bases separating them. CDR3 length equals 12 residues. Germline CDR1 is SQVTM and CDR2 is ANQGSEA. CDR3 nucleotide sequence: TGCAGCGCTAAGCGGTCCGGAAACACCATATATTTT. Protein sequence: CSAKRSGNTIYF.

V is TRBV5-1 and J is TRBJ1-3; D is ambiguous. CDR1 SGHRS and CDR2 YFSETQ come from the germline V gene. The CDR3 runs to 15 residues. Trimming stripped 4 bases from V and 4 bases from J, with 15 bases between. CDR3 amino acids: CASSLRPASGNTIYF. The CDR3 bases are TGCGCCAGCAGCCTCCGGCCGGCTTCAGGAAACACCATATATTTT.

The CDR3 DNA follows: TGCGCCAGCAGCTTGACGGTCAGCTATGGCTACACCTTC. It yields the protein CASSLTVSYGYTF. The V and J genes are TRBV5-1 and TRBJ1-2; no clear D. CDR1 is SGHRS, CDR2 YFSETQ, per germline. Trimming shortened V by 1 base and J by 4 bases, and 8 bases separated the two germline ends. This CDR3 region has 13 residues.